Listed below are T cell receptor beta chains from one sample, sequenced in a study of cytomegalovirus exposure and HLA in healthy donors. Sequencing used immunoSEQ multiplex PCR; TCRdb keeps in-frame clones, though not all of them. The data show roughly 180,000 clones, roughly four fifths seen once. Sequencing used PBMCs. The receptors originated from a male donor in good health and CMV-seronegative. Both conserved end residues are part of each CDR3. The order of the fields is CDR3 length, V gene, clone size, J gene, D gene, CDR3 protein, CDR3 DNA. The D gene is left open where the match is weak. Clone size is given for some rows only: seen once, a few or many times, or a class if the clone is expanded.

cdr3_length: 15; v_call: TRBV28; clone_size: .; j_call: TRBJ1-2; d_call: TRBD1; cdr3_aa: CASGEQGPANYGYTF; cdr3_nt: TGTGCCAGCGGAGAACAGGGGCCAGCTAACTATGGCTACACCTTC
cdr3_length: 17; v_call: TRBV11-2; clone_size: few; j_call: TRBJ2-3; d_call: .; cdr3_aa: CASSLGRSGSYTDTQYF; cdr3_nt: TGTGCCAGCAGCTTAGGAAGAAGCGGTTCTTACACAGATACGCAGTATTTT
cdr3_length: 14; v_call: TRBV5-5; clone_size: .; j_call: TRBJ1-5; d_call: TRBD1; cdr3_aa: CASSFGQDFQPQHF; cdr3_nt: TGTGCCAGCAGCTTTGGACAGGATTTTCAGCCCCAGCATTTT
cdr3_length: 16; v_call: TRBV14; clone_size: .; j_call: TRBJ2-1; d_call: TRBD2; cdr3_aa: CASSQLWLAAYNEQFF; cdr3_nt: TGTGCCAGCAGCCAATTGTGGCTAGCGGCGTACAATGAGCAGTTCTTC
cdr3_length: 24; v_call: TRBV1; clone_size: .; j_call: TRBJ2-1; d_call: .; cdr3_aa: CTSSPREALFPFSRGVSSYNEQFF; cdr3_nt: TGCACCAGCAGCCCCCGGGAGGCCCTCTTTCCGTTCTCGCGGGGTGTGAGCTCCTACAATGAGCAGTTCTTC
cdr3_length: 15; v_call: TRBV29-1; clone_size: .; j_call: TRBJ1-1; d_call: TRBD1; cdr3_aa: CSPEKPGQGITEAFF; cdr3_nt: TGCAGCCCTGAAAAGCCGGGACAGGGAATCACTGAAGCTTTCTTT
cdr3_length: 15; v_call: TRBV19; clone_size: .; j_call: TRBJ1-5; d_call: .; cdr3_aa: CASSAFDRNNQPQHF; cdr3_nt: TGTGCCAGTAGTGCATTCGACAGGAACAATCAGCCCCAGCATTTT
cdr3_length: 13; v_call: TRBV7-9; clone_size: .; j_call: TRBJ1-4; d_call: TRBD1; cdr3_aa: CASSFGQGEKLFF; cdr3_nt: TGTGCCAGCAGCTTCGGACAGGGTGAAAAACTGTTTTTT
cdr3_length: 16; v_call: TRBV28; clone_size: .; j_call: TRBJ2-3; d_call: TRBD1; cdr3_aa: CASRTTGQGERDTQYF; cdr3_nt: TGTGCCAGCCGTACGACGGGACAGGGGGAAAGAGATACGCAGTATTTT
cdr3_length: 15; v_call: TRBV28; clone_size: few; j_call: TRBJ2-1; d_call: TRBD2; cdr3_aa: CASKNGLAGGREQFF; cdr3_nt: TGTGCCAGCAAAAACGGGCTAGCGGGAGGTCGGGAGCAGTTCTTC
cdr3_length: 11; v_call: TRBV20-1; clone_size: .; j_call: TRBJ1-2; d_call: .; cdr3_aa: CSARDIYGYTF; cdr3_nt: TGCAGTGCTAGGGACATTTATGGCTACACCTTC
cdr3_length: 13; v_call: TRBV19; clone_size: .; j_call: TRBJ1-5; d_call: .; cdr3_aa: CASSSSRNQPQHF; cdr3_nt: TGTGCCAGTAGTTCGAGCCGCAATCAGCCCCAGCATTTT
cdr3_length: 16; v_call: TRBV11-2; clone_size: .; j_call: TRBJ2-1; d_call: TRBD2; cdr3_aa: CASSLELAGRYNEQFF; cdr3_nt: TGTGCCAGCAGCTTGGAACTAGCGGGCCGATACAATGAGCAGTTCTTC
cdr3_length: 14; v_call: TRBV19; clone_size: few; j_call: TRBJ1-3; d_call: TRBD1; cdr3_aa: CASTYDRGSDTIYF; cdr3_nt: TGTGCCAGTACCTACGACAGGGGGTCGGACACCATATATTTT
cdr3_length: 14; v_call: TRBV28; clone_size: few; j_call: TRBJ2-7; d_call: .; cdr3_aa: CASSLETFAYEQYF; cdr3_nt: TGTGCCAGCAGCCTAGAGACTTTTGCCTACGAGCAGTACTTC
cdr3_length: 14; v_call: TRBV7-7; clone_size: .; j_call: TRBJ2-2; d_call: .; cdr3_aa: CASSFSTVPGELFF; cdr3_nt: TGTGCCAGCAGCTTCTCGACAGTTCCCGGGGAGCTGTTTTTT
cdr3_length: 15; v_call: TRBV6-5; clone_size: .; j_call: TRBJ2-7; d_call: .; cdr3_aa: CASSYTGLEPAEQYF; cdr3_nt: TGTGCCAGCAGTTACACGGGACTCGAGCCCGCCGAGCAGTACTTC
cdr3_length: 14; v_call: TRBV11-3; clone_size: .; j_call: TRBJ2-2; d_call: TRBD2; cdr3_aa: CASSLRGGAGELFF; cdr3_nt: TGTGCCAGCAGCTTGCGCGGGGGGGCCGGGGAGCTGTTTTTT
cdr3_length: 14; v_call: TRBV23-1; clone_size: .; j_call: TRBJ2-7; d_call: .; cdr3_aa: CASSHVGQSYEQYF; cdr3_nt: TGCGCCAGCAGTCATGTAGGACAGTCCTACGAGCAGTACTTC
cdr3_length: 15; v_call: TRBV18; clone_size: .; j_call: TRBJ1-3; d_call: .; cdr3_aa: CASSLRGSSGNTIYF; cdr3_nt: TGTGCCAGCTCTCTGCGAGGGTCCTCTGGAAACACCATATATTTT
cdr3_length: 13; v_call: TRBV30; clone_size: once; j_call: TRBJ1-4; d_call: .; cdr3_aa: CAWGTWTGEKLFF; cdr3_nt: TGTGCCTGGGGGACTTGGACGGGGGAAAAACTGTTTTTT
cdr3_length: 15; v_call: TRBV6-5; clone_size: once; j_call: TRBJ2-3; d_call: .; cdr3_aa: CASSYDRTSTDTQYF; cdr3_nt: TGTGCCAGCAGTTACGACAGAACTAGCACAGATACGCAGTATTTT
cdr3_length: 16; v_call: TRBV19; clone_size: .; j_call: TRBJ1-3; d_call: .; cdr3_aa: CASSIGSRVSGNTIYF; cdr3_nt: TGTGCCAGTAGTATAGGTTCCAGGGTCTCTGGAAACACCATATATTTT
cdr3_length: 16; v_call: TRBV7-8; clone_size: .; j_call: TRBJ2-3; d_call: .; cdr3_aa: CASSLGRYQGGDTQYF; cdr3_nt: TGTGCCAGCAGCTTAGGGCGTTATCAGGGTGGAGATACGCAGTATTTT
cdr3_length: 18; v_call: TRBV19; clone_size: once; j_call: TRBJ2-1; d_call: TRBD2; cdr3_aa: CASRHPGGSGRAGFEQFF; cdr3_nt: TGTGCCAGTAGGCATCCGGGGGGGAGCGGGAGGGCCGGGTTTGAGCAGTTCTTC
cdr3_length: 16; v_call: TRBV6-1; clone_size: .; j_call: TRBJ2-1; d_call: TRBD1; cdr3_aa: CASSGPGTGFSNEQFF; cdr3_nt: TGTGCCAGCAGTGGACCCGGGACAGGGTTTAGCAATGAGCAGTTCTTC
cdr3_length: 13; v_call: TRBV9; clone_size: once; j_call: TRBJ1-2; d_call: .; cdr3_aa: CASSSDSNYGYTF; cdr3_nt: TGTGCCAGCAGCTCCGACAGCAACTATGGCTACACCTTC
cdr3_length: 15; v_call: TRBV12-5; clone_size: .; j_call: TRBJ2-3; d_call: .; cdr3_aa: CASGLGQLSTDTQYF; cdr3_nt: TGTGCTAGTGGTTTGGGACAGCTAAGCACAGATACGCAGTATTTT
cdr3_length: 14; v_call: TRBV6-1; clone_size: .; j_call: TRBJ1-5; d_call: TRBD1; cdr3_aa: CASMGQGFYQPQHF; cdr3_nt: TGTGCCAGCATGGGACAGGGTTTTTACCAGCCCCAGCATTTT
cdr3_length: 14; v_call: TRBV6-6; clone_size: few; j_call: TRBJ1-6; d_call: .; cdr3_aa: CASSYWTNNSPLHF; cdr3_nt: TGTGCCAGCAGTTATTGGACAAATAATTCACCCCTCCACTTT
cdr3_length: 14; v_call: TRBV6-5; clone_size: .; j_call: TRBJ2-6; d_call: .; cdr3_aa: CASRQSSGANVLTF; cdr3_nt: TGTGCCAGCAGACAGAGCTCTGGGGCCAACGTCCTGACTTTC
cdr3_length: 14; v_call: TRBV27; clone_size: .; j_call: TRBJ2-1; d_call: .; cdr3_aa: CASILYSGFGEQFF; cdr3_nt: TGTGCCAGCATCCTGTATAGCGGTTTTGGTGAGCAGTTCTTC
cdr3_length: 13; v_call: TRBV4-2; clone_size: .; j_call: TRBJ1-6; d_call: .; cdr3_aa: CASSSTTGDSLHF; cdr3_nt: TGTGCCAGCAGCTCAACCACCGGGGACTCCCTCCACTTT
cdr3_length: 11; v_call: TRBV6-5; clone_size: .; j_call: TRBJ2-2; d_call: .; cdr3_aa: CASRGGGELFF; cdr3_nt: TGTGCCAGCAGGGGGGGCGGGGAGCTGTTTTTT
cdr3_length: 15; v_call: TRBV27; clone_size: .; j_call: TRBJ1-5; d_call: TRBD1; cdr3_aa: CASGWTGSSNQPQHF; cdr3_nt: TGTGCCAGCGGATGGACAGGGTCGAGCAATCAGCCCCAGCATTTT
cdr3_length: 14; v_call: TRBV11-1; clone_size: .; j_call: TRBJ2-1; d_call: .; cdr3_aa: CASSGAGNFHEQFF; cdr3_nt: TGTGCCAGCAGCGGGGCAGGGAACTTCCATGAGCAGTTCTTC
cdr3_length: 14; v_call: TRBV6-6; clone_size: .; j_call: TRBJ1-2; d_call: .; cdr3_aa: CASTISDSSYGYTF; cdr3_nt: TGTGCCAGCACCATATCGGACAGTTCCTATGGCTACACCTTC
cdr3_length: 13; v_call: TRBV29-1; clone_size: few; j_call: TRBJ2-1; d_call: .; cdr3_aa: CSVKLGLFNEQFF; cdr3_nt: TGCAGCGTTAAACTGGGACTTTTCAATGAGCAGTTCTTC
cdr3_length: 14; v_call: TRBV13; clone_size: .; j_call: TRBJ2-7; d_call: .; cdr3_aa: CASSQRDSQYEQYF; cdr3_nt: TGTGCCAGCAGCCAAAGAGACTCCCAATACGAGCAGTACTTC
cdr3_length: 17; v_call: TRBV4-1; clone_size: .; j_call: TRBJ2-1; d_call: TRBD2; cdr3_aa: CASSQDFGTSGYNEQFF; cdr3_nt: TGCGCCAGCAGCCAAGATTTCGGGACTAGCGGATACAATGAGCAGTTCTTC
cdr3_length: 14; v_call: TRBV6-5; clone_size: .; j_call: TRBJ2-3; d_call: TRBD1; cdr3_aa: CASSQDRERDTQYF; cdr3_nt: TGTGCCAGCAGTCAGGACAGGGAAAGAGATACGCAGTATTTT
cdr3_length: 13; v_call: TRBV9; clone_size: .; j_call: TRBJ1-5; d_call: .; cdr3_aa: CASSGSGSQPQHF; cdr3_nt: TGTGCCAGCAGCGGAAGCGGATCTCAGCCCCAGCATTTT
cdr3_length: 18; v_call: TRBV5-4; clone_size: .; j_call: TRBJ2-1; d_call: TRBD2; cdr3_aa: CASSLRLAGSSSYNEQFF; cdr3_nt: TGTGCCAGCAGCTTGAGGCTAGCGGGGTCGAGCTCCTACAATGAGCAGTTCTTC
cdr3_length: 13; v_call: TRBV7-9; clone_size: .; j_call: TRBJ1-1; d_call: .; cdr3_aa: CSSNLDGNGEAFF; cdr3_nt: TGTTCCAGCAACCTCGACGGAAACGGGGAAGCTTTCTTT
cdr3_length: 15; v_call: TRBV30; clone_size: .; j_call: TRBJ1-1; d_call: TRBD1; cdr3_aa: CAWSGTGGSGTEAFF; cdr3_nt: TGTGCCTGGAGTGGGACAGGGGGCTCGGGAACTGAAGCTTTCTTT
cdr3_length: 15; v_call: TRBV27; clone_size: .; j_call: TRBJ2-1; d_call: TRBD2; cdr3_aa: CASSDQAGAWNEQFF; cdr3_nt: TGTGCCAGCAGTGACCAAGCGGGAGCTTGGAATGAGCAGTTCTTC
cdr3_length: 15; v_call: TRBV7-9; clone_size: .; j_call: TRBJ2-1; d_call: TRBD1; cdr3_aa: CASSSRGSPRNEQFF; cdr3_nt: TGTGCCAGCAGCTCCAGGGGGTCGCCAAGGAATGAGCAGTTCTTC
cdr3_length: 14; v_call: TRBV30; clone_size: .; j_call: TRBJ2-6; d_call: .; cdr3_aa: CAWTGVSGANVLTF; cdr3_nt: TGTGCCTGGACAGGGGTCTCTGGGGCCAACGTCCTGACTTTC
cdr3_length: 15; v_call: TRBV11-2; clone_size: .; j_call: TRBJ1-2; d_call: TRBD1; cdr3_aa: CASSAGTGNNYGYTF; cdr3_nt: TGTGCCAGCAGCGCCGGGACAGGGAATAACTATGGCTACACCTTC
cdr3_length: 14; v_call: TRBV5-1; clone_size: .; j_call: TRBJ1-1; d_call: .; cdr3_aa: CASSYTGWNTEAFF; cdr3_nt: TGCGCCAGCAGCTACACAGGGTGGAACACTGAAGCTTTCTTT
cdr3_length: 15; v_call: TRBV5-4; clone_size: .; j_call: TRBJ1-6; d_call: TRBD1; cdr3_aa: CASSSGGSYNSPLHF; cdr3_nt: TGTGCCAGCAGCTCAGGGGGCTCCTATAATTCACCCCTCCACTTT
cdr3_length: 13; v_call: TRBV6-1; clone_size: .; j_call: TRBJ1-5; d_call: .; cdr3_aa: CASSVTRDQPQHF; cdr3_nt: TGTGCCAGCAGTGTAACCCGGGATCAGCCCCAGCATTTT